These 28 T cell receptor beta chains originate from one sample sequenced in a study of PD-1 blockade in classical Hodgkin lymphoma. Assay: immunoSEQ multiplex PCR; the TCRdb copy retains only in-frame clones and omits some. The sample contains under 30,000 clones, around 82% of which appear only once. Each of the patients experienced relapse following autologous stem cell transplantation, and their brentuximab vedotin exposure differed. This specimen consisted of peripheral blood mononuclear cells (PBMCs), obtained before the second cycle of nivolumab. The receptors derive from a human donor with classical Hodgkin lymphoma.

The V and J genes are TRBV11-2 and TRBJ2-5; 13 bases are a match to TRBD2. V shed 1 base and J 5 bases; nucleotides not matched to a gene: 7. The CDR3 is made up of 17 amino acids. The germline V gene has CDR1 SGHAT and CDR2 FQNNGV. CDR3 residues: CASSLVTSGGRRETQYF. CDR3 DNA sequence: TGTGCCAGCAGCTTAGTGACTAGCGGGGGGAGGCGGGAGACCCAGTACTTC.

The V gene is TRBV4-3, the J gene TRBJ1-6, with D possibly TRBD1 on 6 matching bases. V was cut by 4 bases and J by 11 bases, with 18 bases left in between. CDR1 and CDR2 from the germline V gene are LGHNA and YSLEER. The CDR3 sequence is 15 residues long. The CDR3 DNA is TGCGCCAGCAGCCCGGGCCTCGGTCAGGGGACACCCCTCCACTTT. Protein sequence: CASSPGLGQGTPLHF.

The genes are TRBV19 and TRBJ2-6; D gene ambiguous. Trimming cost V 6 bases and J 1 base, with 7 bases left between them. Germline CDR1 reads LNHDA; CDR2 reads SQIVND (reference sequence). The CDR3 runs to 14 residues. CDR3 region: CASRLDSGANVLTF. The DNA for the CDR3 is TGTGCCAGTAGGTTGGATTCTGGGGCCAACGTCCTGACTTTC. The whole variable domain, filled in from reference TRBV19 and TRBJ2-6, reads DGGITQSPKYLFRKEGQNVTLSCEQNLNHDAMYWYRQDPGQGLRLIYYSQIVNDFQKGDIAEGYSVSREKKESFPLTVTSAQKNPTAFYLCASRLDSGANVLTFGAGSRLTVL.

The chain couples TRBV4-3 to TRBJ2-3; 8 nucleotides match TRBD1. The CDR3 runs to 17 residues. J gave up 5 bases and V 0 bases, and 10 bases lay outside the gene matches. CDR1 LGHNA and CDR2 YSLEER come from the germline V gene. CDR3 nucleotides: TGCGCCAGCAGCCAAGAAAGGGTAGGCAGGGGGCAAGATACGCAGTATTTT. Its translation is CASSQERVGRGQDTQYF.

This chain uses TRBV19 with TRBJ1-1; tentative D call: TRBD1 (5 bases). Germline V lookup: CDR1 LNHDA, CDR2 SQIVND (reference sequence). The CDR3 consists of 13 residues. The V end was cut by 3 bases, the J end by 7 bases, with 12 bases between. CDR3 protein: CASSIVDSSEAFF. CDR3 coding DNA: TGTGCCAGTAGTATCGTCGACAGTAGTGAAGCTTTCTTT.

The chain joins TRBV7-9 to TRBJ1-2, with 7 bases aligning to TRBD1. Germline lookup yields CDR1 SEHNR and CDR2 FQNEAQ (reference sequence). Unmatched junction bases numbered 16, after V lost 5 bases and J lost 4 bases. This CDR3 contains 17 residues. Here the CDR3 reads CASSPGQLNLPLYGYTF. For the CDR3, the DNA is TGTGCCAGCAGCCCGGGACAGCTGAACCTTCCCCTCTATGGCTACACCTTC.

As for this clone: Other nucleotide sequences in the sample specify the same CDR3. The J gene is TRBJ2-7, the V gene TRBV7-2; no clear D. The V gene lost 3 bases and the J gene lost 1 base, with 4 bases spanning the gap. Germline values: CDR1 SGHTA, CDR2 FQGNSA. This CDR3 is built from 12 residues. In nucleotides, the CDR3 is TGTGCCAGCAGCTTCGGGTCCTACGAGCAGTACTTC. It encodes CASSFGSYEQYF.

This clone ranks as medium-sized. This chain connects TRBV7-2 to TRBJ2-3; 8 positions match TRBD2. Germline V gene data show CDR1 as SGHTA and CDR2 as FQGNSA. This CDR3 contains 16 residues. Germline trimming cut 5 bases from V and 7 bases from J; bases unmatched to any gene: 14. The CDR3 reads CASSPFGAGDWNTQYF. For the CDR3, the DNA is TGTGCCAGCAGCCCCTTTGGAGCGGGGGATTGGAATACGCAGTATTTT.

The rearrangement joins TRBV11-2 to TRBJ1-1; the D is unclear. Germline lookup yields CDR1 SGHAT and CDR2 FQNNGV. CDR3 length equals 15 residues. Trimming removed 3 bases from V and 3 bases from J, with 14 bases in between. CDR3 nucleotide sequence: TGTGCCAGCAGCTTTTTGGTCATCGGGGACACTGAAGCTTTCTTT. Its translation is CASSFLVIGDTEAFF. Supplemented by reference TRBV11-2 and TRBJ1-1, the full variable domain reads EAGVAQSPRYKIIEKRQSVAFWCNPISGHATLYWYQQILGQGPKLLIQFQNNGVVDDSQLPKDRFSAERLKGVDSTLKIQPAKLEDSAVYLCASSFLVIGDTEAFFGQGTRLTVV.

The rearrangement joins TRBV4-1 to TRBJ1-5, with D possibly TRBD1 on 6 matching bases. The CDR3 has 17 residues. V shed 7 bases and J shed 2 bases, with 21 bases lying between them. The germline CDR1 and CDR2 sequences are MGHRA and YSYEKL. CDR3: CASTKEGVGGGNQPQHF. In DNA form, the CDR3 reads TGCGCCAGCACCAAAGAAGGGGTCGGGGGCGGCAATCAGCCCCAGCATTTT.

This clone occurred a few times. This chain connects TRBV7-3 to TRBJ2-2; D is undetermined. The CDR3 spans 12 residues. Germline CDR1 reads SGHTA; CDR2 reads FQGTGA. V shed 1 base and J shed 6 bases, with 3 bases lying between them. The CDR3 region is CASSLRAGELFF. DNA of the CDR3: TGTGCCAGCAGCTTAAGGGCCGGGGAGCTGTTTTTT. Combining the CDR3 with reference TRBV7-3 and TRBJ2-2 gives the whole variable domain GAGVSQTPSNKVTEKGKYVELRCDPISGHTALYWYRQSLGQGPEFLIYFQGTGAADDSGLPNDRFFAVRPEGSVSTLKIQRTERGDSAVYLCASSLRAGELFFGEGSRLTVL.

This chain joins TRBV7-2 and TRBJ1-2, with D unresolved. CDR3 length equals 14 residues. Germline V lookup: CDR1 SGHTA, CDR2 FQGNSA. V was trimmed by 5 bases and J by 8 bases, leaving 18 bases between them. CDR3 DNA: TGTGCCAGCAGCACCCGGACGGCCCTCAGGGGCTACACCTTC. It codes for CASSTRTALRGYTF.

V and J are TRBV19 and TRBJ1-1; D possibly corresponds to TRBD1 (5 bases). This CDR3 comprises 13 residues. In germline, CDR1 is LNHDA, CDR2 SQIVND (reference sequence). V was clipped by 1 base and J by 5 bases, with 8 bases between them. The CDR3 region is CASSIGQGTEAFF. In nucleotides, the CDR3 is TGTGCCAGTAGTATAGGGCAGGGAACTGAAGCTTTCTTT. Complete variable domain (other parts from reference TRBV19 and TRBJ1-1): DGGITQSPKYLFRKEGQNVTLSCEQNLNHDAMYWYRQDPGQGLRLIYYSQIVNDFQKGDIAEGYSVSREKKESFPLTVTSAQKNPTAFYLCASSIGQGTEAFFGQGTRLTVV.

The J gene is TRBJ2-2, the V gene TRBV7-3, with D tentatively TRBD1 or TRBD2 (5 bases each). The germline gives CDR1 SGHTA, CDR2 FQGTGA. V was clipped by 5 bases and J by 5 bases, with 9 bases between them. This CDR3 has 13 residues. CDR3 protein: CASSRGGTGELFF. In DNA form, the CDR3 reads TGTGCCAGCAGCCGGGGCGGGACCGGGGAGCTGTTTTTT.

The chain combines TRBV4-3 with TRBJ1-5, with D unresolved. CDR3 length: 15 residues. V gave up 2 bases and J gave up 2 bases, with 10 bases separating them. Germline assignment: CDR1 LGHNA and CDR2 YSLEER. The CDR3 bases are TGCGCCAGCAGCCAACTTGGGTTAGGCAATCAGCCCCAGCATTTT. Translated, it gives CASSQLGLGNQPQHF.

The J gene is TRBJ2-2, the V gene TRBV28, with no clear D. The CDR3 is 16 amino acids. V lost 2 bases, J lost 6 bases, and 16 bases lay in between. CDR1 and CDR2 from the germline V gene are MDHEN and SYDVKM. The CDR3, as DNA: TGTGCCAGCAGTTTAATAAGGTCATTAGGATCCGGGGAGCTGTTTTTT. This gives the protein CASSLIRSLGSGELFF.

The rearrangement links TRBV2 to TRBJ1-3; 9 bases fit TRBD1. The V segment lost 1 base and the J segment 0 bases; nucleotides outside the gene matches: 7. The CDR3 contains 18 residues. Germline V gene data show CDR1 as SNHLY and CDR2 as FYNNEI. CDR3 amino acids: CASSEVRGQGTSGNTIYF. The DNA of the CDR3 is TGTGCCAGCAGTGAAGTGAGAGGACAGGGGACCTCTGGAAACACCATATATTTT.

This clone was counted between two and nine times. CDR3 sequence: CASSEGHTDTQYF. CDR3 DNA sequence: TGTGCCAGCAGTGAGGGGCACACAGATACGCAGTATTTT. The chain is built from TRBV6-4 and TRBJ2-3, with a weak D call TRBD1 (5 bases). The CDR3 extends over 13 amino acids. Germline V gives CDR1 MRHNA, CDR2 SNTAGT. Trimming pared 3 bases from V and 2 bases from J, leaving 6 bases between.

The J gene is TRBJ1-1, the V gene TRBV28; D is unresolved. The CDR3 is made up of 15 amino acids. Germline values: CDR1 MDHEN, CDR2 SYDVKM. Trimming stripped 2 bases from V and 3 bases from J, with 13 bases between. CDR3 in amino acids: CASSLSWGSYTEAFF. DNA for the CDR3: TGTGCCAGCAGTTTAAGTTGGGGTAGTTACACTGAAGCTTTCTTT.

With regard to this clone: The sample holds other DNA sequences that translate to the same CDR3. The V gene is TRBV7-9, the J gene TRBJ2-5; 8 positions agree with TRBD2. The V gene end was trimmed by 1 base and the J gene end by 1 base; junction bases not matched to a gene: 2. This CDR3 has 15 residues. Germline V gives CDR1 SEHNR, CDR2 FQNEAQ (reference sequence). The chain's CDR3 is CASSLGGGPQETQYF. In DNA, the CDR3 is TGTGCCAGCAGCTTAGGCGGGGGGCCCCAAGAGACCCAGTACTTC.

V and J are TRBV10-3 and TRBJ2-2, with 8 positions matching TRBD1. This CDR3 is 17 amino acids long. Germline CDR1 and CDR2: ENHRY and SYGVKD. With V trimmed by 4 bases and J by 3 bases, 10 bases remained unmatched. The CDR3 nucleotides are TGTGCCATCAGTGGAGAAGCAGGGGGCTGGGACACCGGGGAGCTGTTTTTT. This codes for CAISGEAGGWDTGELFF.

V gene TRBV29-1 combines with J gene TRBJ1-2; 8 nucleotides match TRBD1. Germline V gene lookup returns CDR1 SQVTM and CDR2 ANQGSEA. The CDR3 length is 13 residues. J lost 7 bases, V lost 4 bases, and 8 bases had no gene match. The CDR3 nucleotides are TGCAGCGTTGCTTCACCAGGGGGCGCTGGCTACACCTTC. This gives the protein CSVASPGGAGYTF.

The chain links TRBV13 to TRBJ1-1; D ambiguous. CDR1 is PRHDT, CDR2 FYEKMQ, per germline (reference sequence). This CDR3 is built from 16 residues. Deletions cut 6 bases from V and 0 bases from J, with 17 bases between. In DNA, the CDR3 is TGTGCCAGCAGAAGTCGGGTTTCGAGCATGAACACTGAAGCTTTCTTT. This sequence encodes CASRSRVSSMNTEAFF.

This clone was detected only a few times. The chain employs TRBV13 and TRBJ2-2, with 10 bases identical to TRBD1. Germline V gene data show CDR1 as PRHDT and CDR2 as FYEKMQ (reference sequence). With 0 bases clipped from V and 5 bases from J, the junction kept 3 bases outside the gene matches. This CDR3 has 16 amino acids. The CDR3 protein is CASSLGRTGGTGELFF. The CDR3 DNA reads TGTGCCAGCAGCTTAGGCCGGACAGGGGGAACCGGGGAGCTGTTTTTT.

In nucleotides, the CDR3 is TGTGCCAGCAGCTCCAGGGGGTCGGCCGAGCAGTACTTC. Protein product: CASSSRGSAEQYF. This sequence joins TRBV4-2 and TRBJ2-7; 7 nucleotides agree with TRBD1. Per germline, CDR1 LGHNA and CDR2 YNFKEQ. V lost 5 bases to trimming and J lost 6 bases; unmatched junction nucleotides: 7. The CDR3 consists of 13 residues.

The chain uses TRBV25-1 and TRBJ1-2, with 8 bases lining up with TRBD1. CDR1 and CDR2 (germline): MGHDK, SYGVNS. V lost 8 bases and J lost 4; bases outside the gene matches: 6. This CDR3 spans 13 amino acids. CDR3 amino acids: CASSPGGPYGYTF. As DNA, the CDR3 is TGTGCCAGCTCCCCAGGGGGCCCCTATGGCTACACCTTC.

CDR3 sequence: CASSLRQGIRETQYF. In DNA, the CDR3 is TGTGCCAGCAGTTTAAGGCAGGGGATACGAGAGACCCAGTACTTC. The chain combines TRBV28 with TRBJ2-5, with D perhaps TRBD1 (6 bases). The V gene's germline CDR1 is MDHEN and CDR2 SYDVKM. The CDR3 consists of 15 residues. The V end lost 2 bases, the J end lost 4 bases, and 14 bases lay between the germline ends.

The chain carries TRBV5-4 and TRBJ2-5; 11 nucleotides agree with TRBD2. The germline V gene has CDR1 SGHNT and CDR2 YYREEE (reference sequence). The trim removed 0 bases at V and 2 bases at J, leaving 6 bases unmatched. The CDR3 is made up of 17 amino acids. CDR3 in amino acids: CASSLDASGGSQETQYF. For the CDR3, the DNA is TGTGCCAGCAGCTTGGATGCTAGCGGGGGGTCTCAAGAGACCCAGTACTTC.